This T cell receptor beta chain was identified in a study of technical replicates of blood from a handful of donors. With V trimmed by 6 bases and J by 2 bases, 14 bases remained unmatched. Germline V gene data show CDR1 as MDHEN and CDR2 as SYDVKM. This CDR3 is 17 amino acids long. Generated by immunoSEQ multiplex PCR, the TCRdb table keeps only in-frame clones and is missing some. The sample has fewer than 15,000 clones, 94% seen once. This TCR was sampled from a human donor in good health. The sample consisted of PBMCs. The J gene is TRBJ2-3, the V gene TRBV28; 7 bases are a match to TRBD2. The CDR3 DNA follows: TGTGCCAGCAGCCTCGGGGAGGGCCGAGATTACACAGATACGCAGTATTTT. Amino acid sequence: CASSLGEGRDYTDTQYF. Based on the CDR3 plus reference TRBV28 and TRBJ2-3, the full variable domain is DVKVTQSSRYLVKRTGEKVFLECVQDMDHENMFWYRQDPGLGLRLIYFSYDVKMKEKGDIPEGYSVSREKKERFSLILESASTNQTSMYLCASSLGEGRDYTDTQYFGPGTRLTVL.